The next 20 T cell receptor beta chains were all read from a single sample in a study of T cell changes during pregnancy in multiple sclerosis. The table came from immunoSEQ multiplex PCR; TCRdb's copy has only in-frame clones and leaves some out. Counted here are under 95,000 clones, over 85% occurring once; the ten biggest clones make up under 2%. This specimen was peripheral blood, taken in the second trimester of pregnancy. These TCRs come from a female donor with multiple sclerosis, enrolled in a pregnancy study.

This chain uses TRBV5-4 with TRBJ2-1; no firm D call. The germline CDR1 and CDR2 sequences are SGHNT and YYREEE (reference sequence). This CDR3 is 16 amino acids long. The germline V and J ends were trimmed by 4 bases and 7 bases, with 21 bases remaining between them. CDR3 bases: TGTGCCAGCAGCCCCCACCCCCCTGAAACTATTAATGAGCAGTTCTTC. This sequence encodes CASSPHPPETINEQFF.

The chain links TRBV2 to TRBJ1-5; D remains unclear. Germline V gives CDR1 SNHLY, CDR2 FYNNEI. This CDR3 contains 15 residues. Trimming stripped 0 bases from V and 1 base from J, with 7 bases between. This chain's CDR3 is CASSEAWQSNQPQHF. Written as DNA, the CDR3 is TGTGCCAGCAGTGAAGCGTGGCAGAGCAATCAGCCCCAGCATTTT.

Only one count was recorded for this clone. The chain couples TRBV15 to TRBJ2-7; 9 bases match TRBD2. The CDR3 spans 18 residues. Germline assignment: CDR1 LNHNV and CDR2 YYDKDF (reference sequence). V lost 2 bases and J lost 7; bases outside the gene matches: 18. CDR3 protein: CATSRRSRVREGAWEQYF. Written as DNA, the CDR3 is TGTGCCACCAGCAGACGGAGCAGGGTGCGGGAGGGGGCTTGGGAGCAGTACTTC. Together with reference TRBV15 and TRBJ2-7, the CDR3 gives the full variable domain: DAMVIQNPRYQVTQFGKPVTLSCSQTLNHNVMYWYQQKSSQAPKLLFHYYDKDFNNEADTPDNFQSRRPNTSFCFLDIRSPGLGDTAMYLCATSRRSRVREGAWEQYFGPGTRLTVT.

This clone appeared once. This chain connects TRBV5-1 to TRBJ2-5; 10 nucleotides align to TRBD2. Trimming at V came to 6 bases and at J to 2 bases, leaving 4 bases not matched to a gene. Per germline, CDR1 SGHRS and CDR2 YFSETQ. CDR3 length: 14 residues. CDR3 residues: CASKTSGKQETQYF. Here the CDR3 DNA reads TGCGCCAGCAAAACTAGCGGGAAACAAGAGACCCAGTACTTC.

This clone was counted a few times. This chain connects TRBV4-1 to TRBJ1-2; D not resolved. The CDR3 is 15 amino acids. CDR1 and CDR2 from the germline V gene are MGHRA and YSYEKL. V was shortened by 3 bases and J by 3 bases, with 14 bases between the two germline ends. The CDR3: CASSQGVGSDYGYTF. In DNA form, the CDR3 reads TGCGCCAGCAGCCAGGGTGTGGGGAGTGACTATGGCTACACCTTC.

The chain employs TRBV27 and TRBJ1-1; D is perhaps TRBD1 (5 bases). V lost 2 bases, J lost 3 bases, and 22 bases lay in between. Germline V gives CDR1 MNHEY, CDR2 SMNVEV (reference sequence). The CDR3 has 18 amino acids. CDR3: CASSLVSSYLGEDTEAFF. The CDR3 nucleotides are TGTGCCAGCAGTTTAGTAAGTTCTTATCTGGGGGAGGACACTGAAGCTTTCTTT.

V is TRBV9 and J is TRBJ2-1, with a tentative D call TRBD1 (8 bases). Germline lookup yields CDR1 SGDLS and CDR2 YYNGEE. The CDR3 sequence is 20 residues long. The germline V and J ends were trimmed by 3 bases and 4 bases, with 29 bases remaining between them. The CDR3 nucleotides read TGTGCCAGCAGCGCAAACCGATGGACAGGGAGGGCTGAGGGATACAATGAGCAGTTCTTC. Translation: CASSANRWTGRAEGYNEQFF. Together with reference TRBV9 and TRBJ2-1, the CDR3 gives the full variable domain: DSGVTQTPKHLITATGQRVTLRCSPRSGDLSVYWYQQSLDQGLQFLIQYYNGEERAKGNILERFSAQQFPDLHSELNLSSLELGDSALYFCASSANRWTGRAEGYNEQFFGPGTRLTVL.

This chain uses TRBV11-3 with TRBJ2-5; 10 positions match TRBD1. The J segment lost 4 bases and the V segment lost 4 bases, leaving 9 bases of the junction unmatched. The CDR3 covers 16 residues. Germline CDR1 and CDR2: SGHNT and YENEEA. CDR3 sequence reads: CASSYHGTGAGETQYF. The CDR3, as DNA: TGTGCCAGCAGCTACCACGGGACAGGGGCTGGAGAGACCCAGTACTTC.

The chain combines TRBV30 with TRBJ1-2, with 9 bases identical to TRBD1. This CDR3 comprises 14 residues. J lost 7 bases, V lost 0 bases, and 6 bases had no gene match. Germline-derived CDR1 and CDR2 are GTSNPN and SVGIG (reference sequence). CDR3 region: CAWSVGQGPGGYTF. CDR3 DNA: TGTGCCTGGAGTGTCGGACAGGGGCCAGGTGGCTACACCTTC.

This chain uses TRBV4-1 with TRBJ2-1; a weak D match, TRBD1 (5 bases). The CDR3 runs 17 residues. The ends were cut back, 0 bases at V and 2 bases at J, with 14 bases in the middle. Germline V gene lookup returns CDR1 MGHRA and CDR2 YSYEKL. The CDR3 is CASSQDQVAGPYNEQFF. The CDR3, as DNA: TGCGCCAGCAGCCAAGATCAGGTGGCAGGGCCCTACAATGAGCAGTTCTTC.

This chain links TRBV28 with TRBJ1-5; the D is unclear. Germline CDR1 is MDHEN and CDR2 is SYDVKM. This CDR3 is 14 amino acids long. V lost 8 bases and J 4 bases, leaving 15 bases between the germline ends. CDR3 DNA: TGTGCCAGCTCCTCAGGAGGAAGTAATCAGCCCCAGCATTTT. It yields the protein CASSSGGSNQPQHF.

Concerning this clone: The junction shows a germline mismatch at one end, possibly a read error. The identical CDR3 is also encoded by other nucleotide sequences in the sample. Here the CDR3 DNA reads TGTGCCAGTAGCTCGGGACAGGGCTCCTACGAGCAGTACTTC. Its translation is CASSSGQGSYEQYF. This chain connects TRBV7-6 to TRBJ2-7, with 9 nucleotides matching TRBD1. This CDR3 region has 14 residues. The germline V gene has CDR1 SGHVS and CDR2 FNYEAQ.

This chain links TRBV5-4 with TRBJ2-5; 9 bases line up with TRBD2. The germline V gene has CDR1 SGHNT and CDR2 YYREEE (reference sequence). CDR3 size: 17 residues. Losses at the gene ends were 2 bases for V and 4 bases for J; bases not matched to a gene: 12. CDR3 sequence (DNA): TGTGCCAGCAGCTTAGAGGCGGGAGGGCCTGGGCGAGAGACCCAGTACTTC. It codes for CASSLEAGGPGRETQYF. Full variable domain (remainder filled in from reference TRBV5-4 and TRBJ2-5): ETGVTQSPTHLIKTRGQQVTLRCSSQSGHNTVSWYQQALGQGPQFIFQYYREEENGRGNFPPRFSGLQFPNYSSELNVNALELDDSALYLCASSLEAGGPGRETQYFGPGTRLLVL.

V and J are TRBV7-3 and TRBJ1-5; D call uncertain. Trimming took 2 bases from V and 6 from J, leaving 8 bases between them. The germline gives CDR1 SGHTA, CDR2 FQGTGA. The CDR3 is 13 residues long. CDR3 DNA sequence: TGTGCCAGCAGCTTATCTGGAGGTCAGCCCCAGCATTTT. Translating it yields CASSLSGGQPQHF.

The chain couples TRBV6-1 to TRBJ2-7, with D perhaps TRBD2 (6 bases). Germline loops: CDR1 MNHNS, CDR2 SASEGT. Deletions cut 7 bases from V and 7 bases from J, with 23 bases between. CDR3 length: 15 residues. The DNA for the CDR3 is TGTGCCAGCAATAATCGGGGCGGGGAGCTCAGGGAGCAGTACTTC. Its translation is CASNNRGGELREQYF.

In DNA form, the CDR3 reads TGTGCCAGCAGCGTAGGCGGACTAGCGGGAGTTCATACCTACGAGCAGTACTTC. Its translation is CASSVGGLAGVHTYEQYF. The gene calls are TRBV9 and TRBJ2-7; 13 nucleotides line up with TRBD2. This CDR3 region has 18 residues. Germline V gene lookup returns CDR1 SGDLS and CDR2 YYNGEE. V lost 0 bases to trimming and J lost 2 bases; unmatched junction nucleotides: 8.

This rearrangement joins TRBV19 to TRBJ1-5; tentative D call: TRBD1 (5 bases). Germline CDR1 reads LNHDA; CDR2 reads SQIVND (reference sequence). Trimming stripped 3 bases from V and 5 bases from J, with 11 bases between. This CDR3 region has 14 residues. Written as DNA, the CDR3 is TGTGCCAGTAGTATGGGCCAGGGTTATCAGCCCCAGCATTTT. This codes for CASSMGQGYQPQHF.

The rearrangement uses TRBV27 and TRBJ1-2; weak D call: TRBD1 (6 bases). V was cut by 4 bases and J by 2 bases, with 14 bases left in between. Germline V gene lookup returns CDR1 MNHEY and CDR2 SMNVEV (reference sequence). The CDR3 runs to 15 residues. CDR3 nucleotides: TGTGCCAGCAGTTACAAAGGGGGTTTAAACTATGGCTACACCTTC. This encodes CASSYKGGLNYGYTF.

The chain uses TRBV5-1 and TRBJ2-7; a possible D gene is TRBD1 (6 bases). Germline V gene sequence: CDR1 SGHRS, CDR2 YFSETQ. The germline V and J ends were trimmed by 1 base and 2 bases, with 10 bases remaining between them. The CDR3 length is 14 residues. In DNA, the CDR3 is TGCGCCAGCAGCTTGCCCGGGACAACCTACGAGCAGTACTTC. This encodes CASSLPGTTYEQYF.

The chain carries TRBV7-2 and TRBJ2-2; TRBD1 might be the D (5 bases). This CDR3 contains 18 residues. Deletions cut 1 base from V and 2 bases from J, with 17 bases between. CDR1 is SGHTA, CDR2 FQGNSA, per germline. The CDR3 loop reads CASSLVMSTEINTGELFF. In nucleotides, the CDR3 is TGTGCCAGCAGCTTAGTAATGTCGACAGAAATAAACACCGGGGAGCTGTTTTTT.